This entry lists 2 T cell receptor beta chains sequenced from one sample in a study of T cells expressing NK-cell markers. TCRdb re-called the 5' RACE reads and gives one entry per CDR3 protein, without DNA. The sample table sets out 550,000 or so distinct CDR3 sequences. What was sequenced was blood T cells: a sorted CD56 or NKG2C T cell subset, CD4+ or CD8+ T cells, or bulk PBMC T cells (not recorded which). Receptors were obtained from a man aged 18 to 29 in good health.

The rearrangement links TRBV10-2 to TRBJ2-1; without DNA, the TCRdb call of TRBD2 cannot be checked. This CDR3 contains 14 residues. CDR1 and CDR2 from the germline V gene are WSHSY and SAAADI. The CDR3 sequence is CASKIAGEGNEQFF.

The chain employs TRBV29-1 and TRBJ2-3. Germline CDR1 is SQVTM and CDR2 is ANQGSEA. The CDR3 is 14 residues long. Here the CDR3 reads CSVQSRGSTDTQYF.